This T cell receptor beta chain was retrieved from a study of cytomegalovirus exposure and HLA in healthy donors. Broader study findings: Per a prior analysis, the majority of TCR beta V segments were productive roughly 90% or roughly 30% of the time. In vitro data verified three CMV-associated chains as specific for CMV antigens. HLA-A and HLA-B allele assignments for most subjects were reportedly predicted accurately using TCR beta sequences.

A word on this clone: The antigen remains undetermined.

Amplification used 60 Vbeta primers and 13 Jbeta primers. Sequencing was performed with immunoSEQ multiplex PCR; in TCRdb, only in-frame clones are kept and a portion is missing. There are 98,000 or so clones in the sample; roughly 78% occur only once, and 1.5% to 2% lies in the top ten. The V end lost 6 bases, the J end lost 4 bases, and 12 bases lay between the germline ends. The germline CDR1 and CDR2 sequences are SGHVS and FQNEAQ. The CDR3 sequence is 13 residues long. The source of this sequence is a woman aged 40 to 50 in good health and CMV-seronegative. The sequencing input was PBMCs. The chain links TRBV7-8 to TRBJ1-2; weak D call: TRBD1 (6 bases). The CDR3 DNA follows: TGTGCCAGCAGTCCCACAGGGCCCTATGGCTACACCTTC. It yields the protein CASSPTGPYGYTF. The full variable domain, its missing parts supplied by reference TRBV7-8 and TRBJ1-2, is GAGVSQSPRYKVAKRGQDVALRCDPISGHVSLFWYQQALGQGPEFLTYFQNEAQLDKSGLPSDRFFAERPEGSVSTLKIQRTQQEDSAVYLCASSPTGPYGYTFGSGTRLTVV.